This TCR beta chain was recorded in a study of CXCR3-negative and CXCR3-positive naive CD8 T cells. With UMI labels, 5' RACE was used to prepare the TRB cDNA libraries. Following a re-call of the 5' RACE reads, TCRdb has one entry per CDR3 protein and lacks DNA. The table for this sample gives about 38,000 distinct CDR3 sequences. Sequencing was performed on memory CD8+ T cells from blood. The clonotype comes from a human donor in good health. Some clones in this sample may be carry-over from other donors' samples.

The CDR3 sequence is CSARPRDMEQYF. This rearrangement joins TRBV20-1 to TRBJ2-7; TCRdb gives TRBD1 as the D gene, but with no DNA this cannot be confirmed. Germline V gene lookup returns CDR1 DFQATT and CDR2 SNEGSKA (reference sequence). This CDR3 has 12 amino acids.